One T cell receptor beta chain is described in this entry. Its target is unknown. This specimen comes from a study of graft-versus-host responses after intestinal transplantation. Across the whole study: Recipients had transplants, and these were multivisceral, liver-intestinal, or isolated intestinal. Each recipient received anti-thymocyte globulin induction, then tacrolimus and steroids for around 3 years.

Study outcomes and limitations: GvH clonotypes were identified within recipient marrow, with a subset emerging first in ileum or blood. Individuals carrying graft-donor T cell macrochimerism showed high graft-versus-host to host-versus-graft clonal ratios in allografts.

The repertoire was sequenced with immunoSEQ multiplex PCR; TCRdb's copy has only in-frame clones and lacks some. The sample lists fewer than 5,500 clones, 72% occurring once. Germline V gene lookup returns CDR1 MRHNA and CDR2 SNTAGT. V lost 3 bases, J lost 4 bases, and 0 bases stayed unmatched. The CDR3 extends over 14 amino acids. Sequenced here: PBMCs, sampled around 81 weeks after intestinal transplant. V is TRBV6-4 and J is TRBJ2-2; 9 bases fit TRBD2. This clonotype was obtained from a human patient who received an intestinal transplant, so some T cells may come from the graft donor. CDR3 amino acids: CASSERGGTGELFF. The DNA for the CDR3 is TGTGCCAGCAGTGAGCGGGGGGGCACCGGGGAGCTGTTTTTT.